A single T cell receptor beta chain is shown here with its context. This clone was observed once. Which antigen it targets is not known. No base-level quality is on record; no much larger clone is a single base apart. The sample comes from a study of T cells in localized non-small cell lung cancer (dated by TCRdb to 2018 to 2021). Regarding the research as a whole: The study examined T cell repertoires in 200 to 300 patients with early-stage NSCLC and compared tumors with uninvolved tumor-adjacent lungs. A mean age of 66.3 years was recorded for the NSCLC patients, of whom around 140 were male and over 100 were female. The cohort was made up of 200 to 250 treatment-naive NSCLC patients whose localized lung tumors had been resected. Study-wide conclusions, independent of this receptor: The highest T cell clonality was observed in uninvolved tumor-adjacent lung, where clonality exceeded that of tumor, suggesting that antigenic responses were more focused in uninvolved tumor-adjacent lung. Because multi-region tumor sequencing was not done, intratumor heterogeneity could not be ruled out. Longer overall survival was associated with higher blood T cell density, whereas shorter survival was associated with higher adjacent-lung clonality. Since the design was exploratory, TCR variables were selected using unadjusted p-values with no false-discovery rate correction. A median of approximately 53 of the top 100 tumor clones turned up in the paired uninvolved adjacent lung, and under 30 of those clones also ranked among the top 100 of that same adjacent lung.

At diagnosis, tumor, uninvolved tumor-adjacent lung and peripheral blood were collected and then preserved as a mix of FFPE and fresh-frozen material. For TCR repertoire profiling, the blood samples were analyzed as peripheral blood mononuclear cells. According to the germline V gene, CDR1 reads ENHRY and CDR2 reads SYGVKD. The CDR3 runs 13 residues from the cysteine to the phenylalanine. Left in the record is the CDR3 DNA by itself, 39 bases read in frame from the first base. The junction shows trimming of 7 bases on V and 5 bases on J, plus 14 bases between the germline ends. TCR beta CDR3 regions were sequenced from DNA using the immunoSEQ Assay. Turning to the authors' computational methods: To compute T cell density, TCR beta template counts were normalized to usable DNA, which was estimated by amplifying housekeeping genes. Richness was estimated with the preseqR package, extrapolating to 400,000 templates for PBMC samples and 120,000 templates for tissue samples. Clonality was defined as one minus Pielou's evenness. Tissue-enriched TCRs were identified through differential abundance testing performed on productive amino-acid clonotypes, with a minimum total count of 5 and an alpha of 0.1. The Jaccard Index and the Morisita Overlap Index were used to measure repertoire overlap between compartments. GLIPH grouped TCR beta CDR3s together with public tetramer-defined viral CDR3s, and a viral motif had to include at least three viral sequences and also show V-gene enrichment. TCRdb obtained this table from immuneACCESS and retained in-frame rearrangements with V and J assigned. These tables miss some clones; where compared with another copy, unresolved V genes account for less than half of the shortfall, and the remainder is unexplained. Clone size and the V and J calls come from that table; the DNA yielded D and trimming. The sample profile shows tens of thousands of clones; under 90% of them were found once. The ten largest clones add up to roughly a sixth of the sample.

The V gene is TRBV10-3 and the J gene is TRBJ2-5; the D gene identity is not certain. This material consisted of peripheral blood mononuclear cells, taken before any cancer treatment. The origin of this receptor is a man between 40 and 75 years old with stage III lung adenocarcinoma. For the CDR3, the sequence is CAITDGGGETQYF. The nucleotide sequence reads as follows: TGTGCCATCACGGACGGTGGTGGCGAGACCCAGTACTTC.